A single sample is the source of the 16 T cell receptor beta chains below, sequenced in a study of human T cells and chemical hapten exposure. TCRdb re-derived calls from the RACE reads in MiXCR, one entry per CDR3 protein. The repertoire holds roughly 64,000 distinct CDR3 sequences, with more than 9.5% as singletons. Time point described: patch test 3, about 24 weeks after DPC sensitization. The treatment is: therapeutic diphenylcyclopropenone sensitization with weekly scalp DPC. The sample in question was whole blood, obtained in connection with sensitization to the hapten diphenylcyclopropenone (DPC). The receptors were gathered from a woman aged 25 to 39 with alopecia areata. Some clones in this sample may be carry-over from other donors' samples.

The chain carries TRBV6-1 and TRBJ1-5; possible D gene TRBD1, 5 bases. Looked up from germline, CDR1 is MNHNS and CDR2 is SASEGT. This CDR3 spans 14 amino acids. V lost 0 bases and J 6 bases, leaving 9 bases between the germline ends. This CDR3 reads CASSEATVVQPQHF. DNA of the CDR3: TGTGCCAGCAGTGAAGCGACAGTGGTTCAGCCCCAGCATTTT.

This clonotype was observed a few times. This chain links TRBV5-1 with TRBJ2-5, with a weak D call TRBD2 (5 bases). V lost 0 bases and J lost 5, with 11 bases in between. The CDR3 totals 14 residues. The V gene's germline CDR1 is SGHRS and CDR2 YFSETQ. The DNA for the CDR3 is TGCGCCAGCAGCTTGGAGGATGGCGGGGAGACCCAGTACTTC. As protein: CASSLEDGGETQYF.

This clonotype has a handful of counts. The chain recombines TRBV20-1 with TRBJ1-1; D is ambiguous. Germline V lookup: CDR1 DFQATT, CDR2 SNEGSKA (reference sequence). The CDR3 has 15 residues. Trimming stripped 6 bases from V and 0 bases from J, with 17 bases between. Here the CDR3 DNA reads TGCAGTGCCACCCCGGATGGACCGTTGAACACTGAAGCTTTCTTT. It translates to CSATPDGPLNTEAFF.

This clonotype has only a few counts. The V gene is TRBV6-5, the J gene TRBJ2-2; TRBD2 aligns across 8 bases. Germline values: CDR1 MNHEY, CDR2 SVGAGI. V lost 6 bases, J lost 2 bases, and 5 bases stayed unmatched. CDR3 size: 15 residues. CDR3 protein: CASSESGSNTGELFF. DNA of the CDR3: TGTGCCAGCAGCGAGAGCGGGAGTAACACCGGGGAGCTGTTTTTT.

This clonotype has ten or more counts. The V gene is TRBV5-1, the J gene TRBJ2-1; tentative D call: TRBD2 (6 bases). This CDR3 comprises 15 residues. Germline V gives CDR1 SGHRS, CDR2 YFSETQ. V was shortened by 0 bases and J by 10 bases, with 17 bases between the two germline ends. Written as DNA, the CDR3 is TGCGCCAGCAGCTTGGCCCTGACGGAGGGGCTGGAGCAGTTCTTC. Translating it yields CASSLALTEGLEQFF.

At least ten counts were recorded for this clonotype. V gene TRBV27 combines with J gene TRBJ2-3; D remains unclear. The ends were cut back, 2 bases at V and 2 bases at J, with 5 bases in the middle. The CDR3 covers 13 residues. The V gene's germline CDR1 is MNHEY and CDR2 SMNVEV (reference sequence). CDR3 bases: TGTGCCAGCAGTTTAAAGGTCACAGATACGCAGTATTTT. This translates into CASSLKVTDTQYF.

This clonotype was recorded at least ten times. The rearrangement joins TRBV5-6 to TRBJ1-5, with D perhaps matching TRBD1 (5 bases). Germline CDR1 is SGHDT and CDR2 is YYEEEE. The CDR3 is made up of 15 amino acids. V was clipped by 3 bases and J by 6 bases, with 16 bases between them. The DNA for the CDR3 is TGTGCCAGCAGCTCCGGGGCCGTCGGGGTTCAGCCCCAGCATTTT. Its translation: CASSSGAVGVQPQHF.

The chain employs TRBV18 and TRBJ1-4; TRBD1 might be the D (6 bases). The germline V gene encodes CDR1 KGHSH and CDR2 LQKENI. This CDR3 spans 13 amino acids. The V end was cut by 4 bases, the J end by 6 bases, with 9 bases between. The CDR3 nucleotides are TGTGCCAGCTCACGGGGGCGGGATGAAAAACTGTTTTTT. The encoded protein is CASSRGRDEKLFF.

V usage is TRBV4-3 and J usage is TRBJ2-5; 13 bases fit TRBD2. V was clipped by 0 bases and J by 2 bases; unmatched bases: 3. Germline V gives CDR1 LGHNA, CDR2 YSLEER. There are 17 residues in the CDR3. The CDR3 region is CASSQEGGLAGQETQYF. Here the CDR3 DNA reads TGCGCCAGCAGCCAAGAAGGGGGACTAGCGGGGCAAGAGACCCAGTACTTC.

The table lists this clonotype with many counts. The chain uses TRBV4-1 and TRBJ2-7, with D tentatively TRBD1 (5 bases). Germline CDR1 and CDR2: MGHRA and YSYEKL. V lost 0 bases and J lost 1, with 16 bases in between. The CDR3 totals 17 residues. CDR3 amino acids: CASSQDGAGPESYEQYF. In DNA, the CDR3 is TGCGCCAGCAGCCAAGATGGGGCCGGGCCGGAGTCCTACGAGCAGTACTTC.

There are many counts of this clonotype. This chain joins TRBV12-3 or TRBV12-4 and TRBJ2-1, with 10 bases matching TRBD2. The CDR3 extends over 15 amino acids. Unmatched junction bases numbered 10, after V lost 5 bases and J lost 9 bases. The DNA for the CDR3 is TGTGCCAGCAGTCCCTTGGCTAGCGGGAGTACTGAGCAGTTCTTC. Residues: CASSPLASGSTEQFF.

The CDR3 DNA is TGCGCCAGCAGCCAGGCCGGGCAGGGGGCCACGGATACGCAGTATTTT. It translates to CASSQAGQGATDTQYF. The genes are TRBV4-3 and TRBJ2-3; 8 bases are a match to TRBD1. Losses at the gene ends were 3 bases for V and 6 bases for J; bases not matched to a gene: 11. Germline V lookup: CDR1 LGHNA, CDR2 YSLEER. This CDR3 comprises 16 residues.

This clonotype has a handful of counts. The chain links TRBV5-1 to TRBJ2-1; D may match TRBD1 or TRBD2 (5 bases each). The CDR3 has 15 amino acids. CDR1 and CDR2 from the germline V gene are SGHRS and YFSETQ. V was cut by 4 bases and J by 4 bases, with 15 bases left in between. Here the CDR3 reads CASSRTGTTYNEQFF. The CDR3 DNA reads as TGCGCCAGCAGCCGCACTGGGACCACTTACAATGAGCAGTTCTTC.

This clonotype was recorded a few times. The rearrangement uses TRBV18 and TRBJ2-2; D remains unclear. V lost 2 bases, J lost 4 bases, and 11 bases lay in between. CDR1 is KGHSH and CDR2 is LQKENI in the germline V gene. CDR3 length equals 15 residues. In DNA form, the CDR3 reads TGTGCCAGCTCACCAGTCCCGACCAGCACCGGGGAGCTGTTTTTT. It codes for CASSPVPTSTGELFF. The complete variable domain, with remaining parts taken from reference TRBV18 and TRBJ2-2, reads NAGVMQNPRHLVRRRGQEARLRCSPMKGHSHVYWYRQLPEEGLKFMVYLQKENIIDESGMPKERFSAEFPKEGPSILRIQQVVRGDSAAYFCASSPVPTSTGELFFGEGSRLTVL.

J is TRBJ2-7 and V is TRBV7-8, with 11 positions matching TRBD1. The CDR3 length is 15 residues. Germline V lookup: CDR1 SGHVS, CDR2 FQNEAQ. The V and J ends lost 5 bases and 3 bases, in that order; junction bases with no gene match: 6. CDR3 amino acids: CASSLAGTGGYEQYF. The CDR3, as DNA: TGTGCCAGCAGCCTGGCCGGGACAGGGGGCTACGAGCAGTACTTC. Looking up the rest from reference TRBV7-8 and TRBJ2-7 gives the full variable domain: GAGVSQSPRYKVAKRGQDVALRCDPISGHVSLFWYQQALGQGPEFLTYFQNEAQLDKSGLPSDRFFAERPEGSVSTLKIQRTQQEDSAVYLCASSLAGTGGYEQYFGPGTRLTVT.

The chain combines TRBV12-3 or TRBV12-4 with TRBJ1-1, with TRBD1 matching over 7 bases. With V trimmed by 7 bases and J by 6 bases, 11 bases remained unmatched. There are 14 residues in the CDR3. CDR3 in DNA: TGTGCCAGCATTGATACTTCCGGGACAGCTGAAGCTTTCTTT. It codes for CASIDTSGTAEAFF.